Here is one TCR beta chain with its context. Its antigen remains unidentified. The authors ran a second PCR of about 6 to 11 cycles using a sample-barcoded 5' primer and a J-beta primer mix. TCRdb used MiXCR to reprocess the 5' RACE reads, holding one entry per CDR3 protein. Of roughly 1.4 million distinct CDR3 sequences in the sample, around 59% were seen once. The data were obtained in a study of blood T cells in healthy people across ages. Overall study results and limits: Nothing was known about donor CMV status, and this possibly confounded expanded clonotype changes.

In germline, CDR1 is LNHNV, CDR2 YYDKDF (reference sequence). V lost 0 bases and J 1 base, leaving 6 bases between the germline ends. The CDR3 runs 15 residues. This clonotype was obtained from a man aged 18 to 30 in good health. Material for sequencing was blood. The chain combines TRBV15 with TRBJ2-2; D gene uncertain. The CDR3 is CATSRDLLNTGELFF. CDR3 sequence (DNA): TGTGCCACCAGCAGAGATCTCCTGAACACCGGGGAGCTGTTTTTT.